These T cell receptor beta chains were read from a single sample in a study of shared clonotypes between healthy human individuals. TCRdb's copy holds only in-frame clones and misses some; the assay was immunoSEQ multiplex PCR. The top ten clones hold about 0.41% of a sample with roughly 2,300,000 clones, roughly 90% of them seen once. Sequencing was carried out using naive CD4+ T cells from PBMCs. The receptors derive from a young man in good health. Some clones in this sample may be carry-over from other donors' samples. CDR3s leave out the opening cysteine and the closing phenylalanine or tryptophan.

len	j_gene	v_gene	CDR3aa
12	TRBJ1-1	TRBV19	ASSIDTANTEAF
13	TRBJ2-1	TRBV9	ASSTTWLADNEQF
10	TRBJ1-5	TRBV2	ASSEEVQPQH
11	TRBJ1-5	TRBV6-6	ASSYDSNQPRH
13	TRBJ2-7	TRBV25-1	ASRTFTSGRGEQY
11	TRBJ2-3	TRBV7-2	ASSLLRIDTQY
11	TRBJ2-7	TRBV6-5	AIQRRGRHEQY
14	TRBJ2-7	TRBV6-1	ASSEGGAGSSYEQY
13	TRBJ2-7	TRBV30	AWSTTWTGSNEQC
13	TRBJ1-1	TRBV27	ASSFTGSLNTEAF
12	TRBJ1-4	TRBV27	ASSSLREGEKLF
12	TRBJ2-7	TRBV28	ASGRGGPSYEQY
11	TRBJ1-2	TRBV30	AWSRDGNLDYT
13	TRBJ2-7	TRBV18	ASSPGLAQTYEQY
13	TRBJ1-1	TRBV18	ASSPRTGGNTEAF
13	TRBJ2-7	TRBV28	ASSVQRASSYEQY
14	TRBJ2-2	TRBV7-8	ASSSRGRTGTGELF
14	TRBJ2-3	TRBV2	ASSEQGPQTTDTQY